The 3 T cell receptor beta chains listed next were all sequenced from one sample in a study of blood T cell repertoires in COVID-19. Only in-frame clones appear in the TCRdb table, and some are missing; sequencing was by immunoSEQ multiplex PCR. The sample has about 130,000 clones; around 83% are singletons. Sequenced: peripheral blood. The receptors stem from a woman in her forties or fifties with acute or convalescent COVID-19.

The DNA for the CDR3 is TGTGCCACCTCGCCCCGGGGGGCCCGCAATGAGCAGTTCTTC. Translated: CATSPRGARNEQFF. The gene calls are TRBV2 and TRBJ2-1, with a possible D match to TRBD2 (7 bases). The V end lost 10 bases, the J end lost 6 bases, and 19 bases lay between the germline ends. Germline V gene lookup returns CDR1 SNHLY and CDR2 FYNNEI. CDR3 length: 14 residues.

The chain carries TRBV24-1 and TRBJ2-2; 7 bases line up with TRBD1. Germline V gene lookup returns CDR1 KGHDR and CDR2 SFDVKD. J lost 3 bases, V lost 7 bases, and 4 bases had no gene match. The CDR3 has 14 residues. The CDR3 spells CATSYRGHTGELFF. CDR3 DNA: TGTGCCACCAGCTACAGGGGCCACACCGGGGAGCTGTTTTTT.

CDR3 coding DNA: TGTGCCAGCAGCTTACTTACAAATGAGCAGTTCTTC. Translation: CASSLLTNEQFF. The V gene is TRBV7-2, the J gene TRBJ2-1; the D is unclear. This CDR3 has 12 residues. Trimming removed 2 bases from V and 7 bases from J, with 6 bases in between. Germline V gives CDR1 SGHTA, CDR2 FQGNSA.